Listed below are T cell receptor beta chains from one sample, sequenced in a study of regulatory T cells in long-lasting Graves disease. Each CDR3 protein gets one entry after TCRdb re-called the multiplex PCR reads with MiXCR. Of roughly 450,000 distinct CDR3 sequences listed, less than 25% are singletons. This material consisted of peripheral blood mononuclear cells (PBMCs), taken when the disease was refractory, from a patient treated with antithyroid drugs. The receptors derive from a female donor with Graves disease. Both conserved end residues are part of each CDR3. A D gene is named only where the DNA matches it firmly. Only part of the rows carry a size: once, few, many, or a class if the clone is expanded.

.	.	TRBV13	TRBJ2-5	CASSPNGGRQETQYF	TGTGCCAGCAGCCCGAACGGGGGGCGCCAAGAGACCCAGTACTTC
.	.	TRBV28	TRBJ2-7	CASSLRGEGRLDEQYF	TGTGCCAGCAGTTTAAGGGGGGAGGGCCGACTAGACGAGCAGTACTTC
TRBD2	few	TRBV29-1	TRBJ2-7	CSVSPTGGEQYF	TGCAGCGTTTCGCCGACGGGAGGCGAGCAGTACTTC
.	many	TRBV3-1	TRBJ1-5	CASSQGGGRQPQHF	TGTGCCAGCAGCCAAGGCGGGGGCAGACAGCCCCAGCATTTT
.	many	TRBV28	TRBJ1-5	CASSAIRTGNQPQHF	TGTGCCAGCAGTGCCATCCGGACGGGCAATCAGCCCCAGCATTTT
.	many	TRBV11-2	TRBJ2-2	CASISLLKVANTGELFF	TGTGCCAGCATCTCCCTTTTGAAGGTCGCGAACACCGGGGAGCTGTTTTTT
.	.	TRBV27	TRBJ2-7	CASSLKRYYEQYF	TGTGCCAGCAGTTTGAAGCGGTACTACGAGCAGTACTTC
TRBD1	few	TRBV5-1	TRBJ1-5	CASSLGDRGRQPQHF	TGCGCCAGCAGCTTGGGGGACAGGGGGCGACAGCCCCAGCATTTT
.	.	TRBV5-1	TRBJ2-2	CASSRGTTNTGELFF	TGCGCCAGCAGCCGCGGGACCACGAACACCGGGGAGCTGTTTTTT
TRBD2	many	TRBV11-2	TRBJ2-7	CASSGIIGTSAYEQYF	TGTGCCAGCAGCGGAATCATCGGGACTAGCGCCTACGAGCAGTACTTC
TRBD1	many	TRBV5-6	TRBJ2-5	CASSLLGQGARGETQYF	TGTGCCAGCAGCCTCCTGGGACAGGGGGCGAGAGGAGAGACCCAGTACTTC
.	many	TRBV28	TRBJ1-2	CASSVYRALGYGYTF	TGTGCCAGCAGTGTTTACAGGGCCTTAGGCTATGGCTACACCTTC
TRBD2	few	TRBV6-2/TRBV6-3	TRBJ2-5	CASSEIGLAEQYQETQYF	TGTGCCAGCAGTGAAATTGGACTAGCGGAACAGTACCAAGAGACCCAGTACTTC
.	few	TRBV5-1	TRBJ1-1	CASSLAPEDTEAFF	TGCGCCAGCAGCTTGGCACCAGAAGACACTGAAGCTTTCTTT
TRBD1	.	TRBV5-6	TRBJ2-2	CASSNRDRAHSSSGELFF	TGTGCCAGCAGCAACCGGGACAGGGCCCATTCGAGCTCCGGGGAGCTGTTTTTT
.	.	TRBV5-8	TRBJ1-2	CASSQGVGTNYGYTF	TGTGCCAGCAGTCAAGGGGTGGGGACTAACTATGGCTACACCTTC
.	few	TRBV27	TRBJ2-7	CASSLTREFPYEQYF	TGTGCCAGCAGCTTAACACGGGAGTTCCCCTACGAGCAGTACTTC
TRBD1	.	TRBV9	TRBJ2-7	CASSPQDRGAFEQYF	TGTGCCAGCAGCCCCCAGGACAGGGGAGCGTTCGAGCAGTACTTC
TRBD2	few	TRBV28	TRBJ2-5	CASSLWVGLAGQETQYF	TGTGCCAGCAGTTTATGGGTTGGTCTAGCGGGACAAGAGACCCAGTACTTC
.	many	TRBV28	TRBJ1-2	CASSFGTPSYGYTF	TGTGCCAGCAGTTTCGGGACACCTTCCTATGGCTACACCTTC
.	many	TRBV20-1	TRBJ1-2	CSASEGVGEGYTF	TGCAGTGCTAGTGAAGGGGTCGGTGAGGGCTACACCTTC
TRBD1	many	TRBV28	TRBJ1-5	CASSFGTGPQGQHF	TGTGCCAGCAGTTTTGGGACAGGGCCTCAGGGCCAGCATTTT
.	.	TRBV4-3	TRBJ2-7	CASSQIVGSTYEQYF	TGCGCCAGCAGCCAAATCGTCGGCTCAACCTACGAGCAGTACTTC
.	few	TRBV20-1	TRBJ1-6	CSAREGGTRGRPLHF	TGCAGTGCTAGAGAGGGGGGCACCAGGGGCAGACCCCTCCACTTT
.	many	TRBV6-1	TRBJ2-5	CASSEARTGPQETQYF	TGTGCCAGCAGTGAAGCGCGAACAGGCCCTCAAGAGACCCAGTACTTC
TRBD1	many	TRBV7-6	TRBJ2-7	CASSSPGQGPHEQYF	TGTGCCAGCAGCTCTCCGGGACAGGGGCCCCACGAGCAGTACTTC
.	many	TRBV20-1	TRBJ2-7	CSGFLRYEQYF	TGCAGTGGTTTTCTAAGATACGAGCAGTACTTC
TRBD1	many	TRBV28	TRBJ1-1	CASSLTGVGNTEAFF	TGTGCCAGCAGTCTAACAGGGGTAGGGAACACTGAAGCTTTCTTT
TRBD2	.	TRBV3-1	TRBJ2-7	CASSQDPFAGGRGQYF	TGTGCCAGCAGCCAAGACCCCTTTGCGGGGGGCCGTGGGCAGTACTTC
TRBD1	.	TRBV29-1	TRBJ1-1	CSVVEDRGWKTEAFF	TGCAGCGTTGTAGAGGACAGGGGGTGGAAGACTGAAGCTTTCTTT
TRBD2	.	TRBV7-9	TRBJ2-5	CASSLDLAGGQTQYF	TGTGCCAGCAGCTTAGATCTAGCGGGAGGGCAGACCCAGTACTTC
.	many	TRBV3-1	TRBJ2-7	CASSQDAGTYEQYF	TGTGCCAGCAGCCAAGATGCAGGAACTTACGAGCAGTACTTC
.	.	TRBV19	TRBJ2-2	CASSIGRANTGELFF	TGTGCCAGTAGTATCGGCAGGGCGAACACCGGGGAGCTGTTTTTT
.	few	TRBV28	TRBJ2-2	CAIKDTGELFF	TGTGCCATCAAGGACACCGGGGAGCTGTTTTTT
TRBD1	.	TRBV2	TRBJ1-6	CASSAPTGGVVSPLHF	TGTGCCAGCAGTGCCCCTACAGGGGGTGTAGTTTCACCCCTCCACTTT
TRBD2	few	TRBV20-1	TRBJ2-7	CSASGTSGEGTYEQYF	TGCAGTGCTTCCGGGACTAGCGGGGAGGGGACCTACGAGCAGTACTTC
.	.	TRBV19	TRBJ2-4	CASSLQAGASIQYF	TGTGCCAGTAGTCTGCAGGCCGGGGCGAGCATTCAGTACTTC
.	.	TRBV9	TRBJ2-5	CASIASHSQGYQETQYF	TGTGCCAGCATCGCTTCACATTCGCAGGGATACCAAGAGACCCAGTACTTC
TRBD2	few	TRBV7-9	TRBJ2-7	CASSFGGGRAEQYF	TGTGCCAGCAGCTTTGGTGGCGGGAGAGCCGAGCAGTACTTC
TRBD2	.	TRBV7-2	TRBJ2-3	CASSTGTSGEVADTQYF	TGTGCCAGCAGTACCGGGACTAGCGGGGAGGTCGCAGATACGCAGTATTTT
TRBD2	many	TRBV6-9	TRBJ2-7	CASSLPSGSSYEQYF	TGTGCCAGCAGTTTACCGAGCGGGAGCTCCTACGAGCAGTACTTC